This T cell receptor beta chain was documented in a study of blood T cell repertoires in COVID-19. Study details: From the United States, Italy and Spain came samples of acute and convalescent COVID-19. PBMCs, B-cell-depleted T cells, or T cells provided the cDNA or gDNA that made up the material.

Germline V lookup: CDR1 MGHDK, CDR2 SYGVNS. Trimming took 5 bases from V and 0 from J, leaving 10 bases between them. The CDR3 length is 15 residues. Per the original data handling: The authors estimated nucleated cell counts from reference gene primer amplification. Profiling relied on immunoSEQ multiplex PCR, and the TCRdb table lists in-frame clones only, not all of them. V and J calls plus clone size are reproduced from that table; the DNA served to infer D and trimming. The repertoire holds about 240,000 clones, with approximately 86% as singletons. The chain combines TRBV25-1 with TRBJ1-4; D is unresolved. This clonotype was obtained from a woman in her 70s with active or convalescent COVID-19. The sequenced sample consisted of peripheral blood. The CDR3 DNA is TGTGCCAGCAGTCCCCCGTTTGCAACTAATGAAAAACTGTTTTTT. It yields the protein CASSPPFATNEKLFF.